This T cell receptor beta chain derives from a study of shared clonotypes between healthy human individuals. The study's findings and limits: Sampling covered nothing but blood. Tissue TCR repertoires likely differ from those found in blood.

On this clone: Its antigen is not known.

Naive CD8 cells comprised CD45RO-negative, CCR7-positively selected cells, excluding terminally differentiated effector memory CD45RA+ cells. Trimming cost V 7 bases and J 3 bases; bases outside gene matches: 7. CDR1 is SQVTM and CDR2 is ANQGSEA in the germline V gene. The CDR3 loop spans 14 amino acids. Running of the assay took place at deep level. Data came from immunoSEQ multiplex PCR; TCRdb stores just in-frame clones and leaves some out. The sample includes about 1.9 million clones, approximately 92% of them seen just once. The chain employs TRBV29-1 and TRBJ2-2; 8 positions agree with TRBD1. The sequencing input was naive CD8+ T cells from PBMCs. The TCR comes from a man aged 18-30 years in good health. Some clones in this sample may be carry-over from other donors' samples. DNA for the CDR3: TGCAGCGCCTATCTGGACAGGGACACCGGGGAGCTGTTTTTT. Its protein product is CSAYLDRDTGELFF.